This TCR beta chain appears in the sequencing data of a study of cytomegalovirus exposure and HLA in healthy donors. Overall study context: The 100 to 150 validation repertoires matched the roughly 700 first-cohort repertoires in platform, a later analysis reported.

CDR3 length: 15 residues. CDR1 and CDR2 (germline): LNHDA, SQIVND (reference sequence). V dropped 6 bases and J dropped 5 bases, with 19 bases sitting between them. Notes on the study in general: The authors confirmed in vitro that three CMV-associated chains were specific for CMV antigens.

In the case of this clone: Antigen: not known.

Sequencing used immunoSEQ multiplex PCR; TCRdb keeps in-frame clones, though not all of them. Here the sample spans about 160,000 clones, around 89% being singletons. The donors were members of the validation cohort comprising about 130 subjects, separate from the roughly 680-subject first cohort. This clonotype was obtained from a man aged 18 to 30 in good health and CMV-seronegative. The material sequenced was PBMCs. The V call is TRBV19, the J call TRBJ1-2, with a tentative D call TRBD1 (6 bases). CDR3 nucleotides: TGTGCCAGTAGCATCTTAATTCGGACAGTTTATGGCTACACCTTC. Protein product: CASSILIRTVYGYTF.